Listed below are T cell receptor beta chains from one sample, sequenced in a study of shared clonotypes between healthy human individuals. This table comes from immunoSEQ multiplex PCR, and its TCRdb copy is limited to in-frame clones, with some not included. The sample records approximately 980,000 clones, approximately 80% being singletons. Sequenced sample: memory CD4+ T cells sorted from blood. These TCRs come from a man aged 18 to 30 in good health. Each CDR3 is given with its conserved first and last residue. D genes are given only for firm matches. Part of the rows lack a size; the others show once, few, many or a class for expanded clones.

clone size: NA; V gene: TRBV11-2; J gene: TRBJ2-7; D gene: NA; CDR3 DNA: TGTGCCAGCAGCGTACAATACGAGCAGTACTTC; CDR3 protein: CASSVQYEQYF
clone size: few; V gene: TRBV19; J gene: TRBJ2-7; D gene: NA; CDR3 DNA: TGTGCCAGTAGTATGGCAGGGAAAGTCTACGAGCAGTACTTC; CDR3 protein: CASSMAGKVYEQYF
clone size: NA; V gene: TRBV7-3; J gene: TRBJ2-5; D gene: NA; CDR3 DNA: TGTGCCAGCAGCTTAAGAGTCCAAGAGACCCAGTACTTC; CDR3 protein: CASSLRVQETQYF
clone size: once; V gene: TRBV5-1; J gene: TRBJ1-1; D gene: TRBD1; CDR3 DNA: TGCGCCAGCAGCGGAGGGGGCAGGGACACTGAAGCTTTCTTT; CDR3 protein: CASSGGGRDTEAFF
clone size: NA; V gene: TRBV10-3; J gene: TRBJ1-2; D gene: TRBD1; CDR3 DNA: TGTGCCATCAGACCGGGACAGCAGCCTAACTATGGCTACACCTTC; CDR3 protein: CAIRPGQQPNYGYTF
clone size: NA; V gene: TRBV6-1; J gene: TRBJ2-1; D gene: NA; CDR3 DNA: TGTGCCAGCAGCCGAAGCTTCGATGAGCAGTTCTTC; CDR3 protein: CASSRSFDEQFF
clone size: NA; V gene: TRBV10-3; J gene: TRBJ1-1; D gene: NA; CDR3 DNA: TGTGCCATCCCGACCCCTTTTAAGAACACTGAAGCTTTCTTT; CDR3 protein: CAIPTPFKNTEAFF
clone size: NA; V gene: TRBV2; J gene: TRBJ1-5; D gene: NA; CDR3 DNA: TGTGCCAGCAGTGTAAGTGTAAATCAGCCCCAGCATTTT; CDR3 protein: CASSVSVNQPQHF
clone size: once; V gene: TRBV6-5; J gene: TRBJ2-7; D gene: NA; CDR3 DNA: TGTGCCAGCAGTTACTCCCACGTAAACTACGAGCAGTACTTC; CDR3 protein: CASSYSHVNYEQYF
clone size: NA; V gene: TRBV9; J gene: TRBJ1-2; D gene: NA; CDR3 DNA: TGTGCCAGCAGCGAGCCCCGGGCGCCATTATCAGATTATGGCTACACCTTC; CDR3 protein: CASSEPRAPLSDYGYTF
clone size: NA; V gene: TRBV19; J gene: TRBJ1-1; D gene: NA; CDR3 DNA: TGTGCCAGGGTGAACACTGAAGCTTTCTTT; CDR3 protein: CARVNTEAFF
clone size: NA; V gene: TRBV12-5; J gene: TRBJ2-1; D gene: TRBD2; CDR3 DNA: TGTGCTAGTGGTTTGGGGGCGGGAGTCGGTAATGAGCAGTTCTTC; CDR3 protein: CASGLGAGVGNEQFF
clone size: NA; V gene: TRBV18; J gene: TRBJ1-2; D gene: TRBD1; CDR3 DNA: TGTGCCAGCTCTCAAGACCGGGACAGGGGAGGCTACACCTTC; CDR3 protein: CASSQDRDRGGYTF
clone size: NA; V gene: TRBV5-5; J gene: TRBJ1-2; D gene: NA; CDR3 DNA: TGTGCCAGCAGCTTGGCCCCCCAAGCGGAGAACTATGGCTACACCTTC; CDR3 protein: CASSLAPQAENYGYTF
clone size: NA; V gene: TRBV12-5; J gene: TRBJ2-1; D gene: TRBD1; CDR3 DNA: TGTGCTAGTGGTTTGACACAGGGGGCTTACAATGAGCAGTTCTTC; CDR3 protein: CASGLTQGAYNEQFF
clone size: few; V gene: TRBV2; J gene: TRBJ1-5; D gene: NA; CDR3 DNA: TGTGCCAGCAGTGACCAAGACCGTAGCAATCAGCCCCAGCATTTT; CDR3 protein: CASSDQDRSNQPQHF
clone size: NA; V gene: TRBV14; J gene: TRBJ2-7; D gene: NA; CDR3 DNA: TGTGCCAGCAGCCCGCGACAGGGAGGCTCCTACGAGCAGTACTTC; CDR3 protein: CASSPRQGGSYEQYF
clone size: once; V gene: TRBV5-1; J gene: TRBJ1-2; D gene: TRBD1; CDR3 DNA: TGCGCCAGCAGTTCAGGGGGCGCGAACTATGGCTACACCTTC; CDR3 protein: CASSSGGANYGYTF
clone size: NA; V gene: TRBV30; J gene: TRBJ1-2; D gene: NA; CDR3 DNA: TGTGCCTGGAGTGTCGGTAATGGCTACACCTTC; CDR3 protein: CAWSVGNGYTF
clone size: once; V gene: TRBV7-9; J gene: TRBJ2-7; D gene: TRBD1; CDR3 DNA: TGTGCCAGCAGCTTGGCCGGGACAGGGGGAGGCGAGCAGTACTTC; CDR3 protein: CASSLAGTGGGEQYF
clone size: NA; V gene: TRBV6-5; J gene: TRBJ2-5; D gene: TRBD1; CDR3 DNA: TGTGCCAGCAGTTACACGGGGACAGGGAAAGAGACCCAGTACTTC; CDR3 protein: CASSYTGTGKETQYF
clone size: NA; V gene: TRBV19; J gene: TRBJ2-1; D gene: TRBD2; CDR3 DNA: TGTGCCAGTAGTATTACTAGCGCGAACAATGAGCAGTTCTTC; CDR3 protein: CASSITSANNEQFF
clone size: few; V gene: TRBV5-1; J gene: TRBJ1-1; D gene: NA; CDR3 DNA: TGCGCCAGCACCGCCGTCGGGTGGGGCACTGAAGCTTTCTTT; CDR3 protein: CASTAVGWGTEAFF
clone size: NA; V gene: TRBV5-4; J gene: TRBJ2-7; D gene: TRBD2; CDR3 DNA: TGTGCCTCAAGTCGGGGGGGGAACTCCTACGAGCAGTACTTC; CDR3 protein: CASSRGGNSYEQYF
clone size: few; V gene: TRBV5-4; J gene: TRBJ1-2; D gene: NA; CDR3 DNA: TGTGCCAGCAGGGAAACAGGGCAACCAACCACATCGAACTATGGCTACACCTTC; CDR3 protein: CASRETGQPTTSNYGYTF
clone size: NA; V gene: TRBV5-5; J gene: TRBJ1-1; D gene: NA; CDR3 DNA: TGTGCCAGCAGCTTGAAGAGGGGCACTGAAGCTTTCTTT; CDR3 protein: CASSLKRGTEAFF
clone size: NA; V gene: TRBV5-6; J gene: TRBJ2-7; D gene: NA; CDR3 DNA: TGTGCCAGCGCGCGGACAGCTACGCTCTACGAGCAGTACTTC; CDR3 protein: CASARTATLYEQYF
clone size: NA; V gene: TRBV7-3; J gene: TRBJ1-1; D gene: NA; CDR3 DNA: TGTGCCAGCAGCTTAACGGGGGACGTGATGAACACTGAAGCTTTCTTT; CDR3 protein: CASSLTGDVMNTEAFF
clone size: NA; V gene: TRBV28; J gene: TRBJ1-2; D gene: NA; CDR3 DNA: TGTGCCAGCAGTTACACCGGGACCCTGAGCCTCTATGGCTACACCTTC; CDR3 protein: CASSYTGTLSLYGYTF
clone size: NA; V gene: TRBV7-2; J gene: TRBJ1-1; D gene: NA; CDR3 DNA: TGTGCCAGCAGCTTAGGCGACAGTTTGTTTATGGAAGCTTTCTTT; CDR3 protein: CASSLGDSLFMEAFF
clone size: many; V gene: TRBV6-6; J gene: TRBJ2-6; D gene: NA; CDR3 DNA: TGTGCCAGCAGGGATTTCTCTGGGGCCAACGTCCTGACTTTC; CDR3 protein: CASRDFSGANVLTF
clone size: NA; V gene: TRBV7-6; J gene: TRBJ2-5; D gene: NA; CDR3 DNA: TGTGCCAGCAGCCCCGAGGGAGAGACCCAGTACTTC; CDR3 protein: CASSPEGETQYF
clone size: few; V gene: TRBV14; J gene: TRBJ1-2; D gene: TRBD1; CDR3 DNA: TGTGCCAGCAGCCATGGGGGACAGGGAGCTAACTATGGCTACACCTTC; CDR3 protein: CASSHGGQGANYGYTF
clone size: NA; V gene: TRBV18; J gene: TRBJ1-2; D gene: TRBD1; CDR3 DNA: TGTGCCAGCTCACCAAAAGGACAGGAGTATGGCTACACCTTC; CDR3 protein: CASSPKGQEYGYTF
clone size: NA; V gene: TRBV6-5; J gene: TRBJ1-5; D gene: NA; CDR3 DNA: TGTGCCACAAAGGCGGAGCTTAGAGGCAATCAGCCCCAGCATTTT; CDR3 protein: CATKAELRGNQPQHF
clone size: NA; V gene: TRBV27; J gene: TRBJ1-6; D gene: NA; CDR3 DNA: TGTGCCAGCAGTTTGAGAGGGGGGGGCTCCTATAATTCACCCCTCCACTTT; CDR3 protein: CASSLRGGGSYNSPLHF
clone size: NA; V gene: TRBV10-3; J gene: TRBJ1-4; D gene: NA; CDR3 DNA: TGTGCCATCAGTGAGTCCGGGGTGCCAAATGAAAAACTGTTTTTT; CDR3 protein: CAISESGVPNEKLFF
clone size: NA; V gene: TRBV18; J gene: TRBJ1-4; D gene: NA; CDR3 DNA: TGTGCCAGCTCACCCTTTGAGGGCAGCGCGAATGAAAAACTGTTTTTT; CDR3 protein: CASSPFEGSANEKLFF
clone size: once; V gene: TRBV7-6; J gene: TRBJ2-5; D gene: NA; CDR3 DNA: TGTGCCAGCAGCTTAGGGGGTCGGAGAGAAGAGACCCAGTACTTC; CDR3 protein: CASSLGGRREETQYF
clone size: NA; V gene: TRBV28; J gene: TRBJ1-6; D gene: TRBD1; CDR3 DNA: TGTGCCAGCAGTCCGCCACAGGGGTCCCTCCACTTT; CDR3 protein: CASSPPQGSLHF
clone size: NA; V gene: TRBV5-6; J gene: TRBJ1-5; D gene: TRBD1; CDR3 DNA: TGTGCCAGCAGCCCGGGACAGGGCGGCAATCAGCCCCAGCATTTT; CDR3 protein: CASSPGQGGNQPQHF
clone size: NA; V gene: TRBV5-6; J gene: TRBJ2-3; D gene: NA; CDR3 DNA: TGTGCCAGCAGCTTGCCACCTAGCACAGATACGCAGTATTTT; CDR3 protein: CASSLPPSTDTQYF
clone size: NA; V gene: TRBV9; J gene: TRBJ1-5; D gene: TRBD1; CDR3 DNA: TGTGCCAGCAGCGTGGAGGGACAGGTTCATCAGCCCCAGCATTTT; CDR3 protein: CASSVEGQVHQPQHF
clone size: NA; V gene: TRBV10-3; J gene: TRBJ2-5; D gene: NA; CDR3 DNA: TGTGCCATCAGTGAGTCGAAACCGGGAGAGGGAGAGACCCAGTACTTC; CDR3 protein: CAISESKPGEGETQYF
clone size: NA; V gene: TRBV18; J gene: TRBJ2-7; D gene: NA; CDR3 DNA: TGTGCCAGCTCACCAATGGACACCTACGAGCAGTACTTC; CDR3 protein: CASSPMDTYEQYF
clone size: few; V gene: TRBV5-1; J gene: TRBJ1-2; D gene: NA; CDR3 DNA: TGCGCCAGCACCGCCTCAGGCTACTATGGCTACACCTTC; CDR3 protein: CASTASGYYGYTF